The 9 T cell receptor beta chains in this list originate from one sample, sequenced in a study of beta chain features in type 1 diabetes. The investigators reverse transcribed all of the isolated RNA, so they sequenced expressed TCRB transcripts. The method was immunoSEQ multiplex PCR; TCRdb's version includes in-frame clones alone and lacks a portion of them. Found here are about 320,000 clones, 13% to 15% of them singletons; the top ten hold 6.7%. The sample comprised central memory CD4+ T cells from blood. The origin of the receptors is a man aged 25-45 years in good health.

The sample holds many counts of this clone. The CDR3 nucleotides are TGCGCCAGCAGCCAAGAGGGGACTAGCGGGGGGGCCCATGAGCAGTTCTTC. Residues: CASSQEGTSGGAHEQFF. This sequence joins TRBV4-1 and TRBJ2-1; 16 nucleotides line up with TRBD2. J lost 8 bases, V lost 0 bases, and 4 bases had no gene match. From germline, CDR1 is MGHRA and CDR2 YSYEKL. The CDR3 contains 17 residues.

The chain links TRBV10-3 to TRBJ2-2; 10 bases map to TRBD1. The CDR3 is 15 residues long. Germline-derived CDR1 and CDR2 are ENHRY and SYGVKD. V was clipped by 6 bases and J by 3 bases; unmatched bases: 4. The CDR3 is CAISGQGEHTGELFF. For the CDR3, the DNA is TGTGCCATCAGCGGACAGGGGGAGCACACCGGGGAGCTGTTTTTT.

This chain joins TRBV5-6 and TRBJ1-1; no definite D call. V lost 1 base, J lost 2 bases, and 6 bases lay in between. The CDR3 covers 13 residues. CDR1 and CDR2 (germline): SGHDT, YYEEEE. This CDR3 is CASSLPANTEAFF. In DNA form, the CDR3 reads TGTGCCAGCAGCTTGCCAGCTAACACTGAAGCTTTCTTT.

This clone was recorded a few times. Other DNA sequences of this sample code for an identical CDR3. The rearrangement joins TRBV19 to TRBJ2-1, with TRBD2 identical over 14 bases. J was trimmed by 7 bases and V by 6 bases; bases with no gene match: 5. This CDR3 is built from 15 residues. Germline CDR1 LNHDA, CDR2 SQIVND (reference sequence). CDR3: CASRGGLAGGNEQFF. CDR3 sequence (DNA): TGTGCCAGTAGAGGAGGACTAGCGGGAGGTAATGAGCAGTTCTTC.

The rearrangement joins TRBV11-3 to TRBJ2-5; 8 nucleotides match TRBD2. After removal of 0 bases from V and 8 bases from J, the junction contained 8 bases not matched to a gene. This CDR3 contains 15 residues. Germline loops: CDR1 SGHNT, CDR2 YENEEA. CDR3 sequence (DNA): TGTGCCAGCAGCTTAGATCAGCGGGAGAGGGGAACCCAGTACTTC. This translates into CASSLDQRERGTQYF. Supplemented by reference TRBV11-3 and TRBJ2-5, the full variable domain reads EAGVVQSPRYKIIEKKQPVAFWCNPISGHNTLYWYLQNLGQGPELLIRYENEEAVDDSQLPKDRFSAERLKGVDSTLKIQPAELGDSAVYLCASSLDQRERGTQYFGPGTRLLVL.

The sample holds a few counts of this clone. The V and J genes are TRBV4-1 and TRBJ1-1, with no clear D. CDR3 length: 13 amino acids. Germline values: CDR1 MGHRA, CDR2 YSYEKL. V was pared by 3 bases and J by 3 bases, with 8 bases between. The CDR3 region has the DNA TGCGCCAGCAGCCAGCGGAGTGACACTGAAGCTTTCTTT. The encoded protein is CASSQRSDTEAFF.

The V and J genes are TRBV11-3 and TRBJ1-1; perhaps TRBD1 as D (5 bases). The germline V gene has CDR1 SGHNT and CDR2 YENEEA. V lost 3 bases and J 3 bases, leaving 14 bases between the germline ends. The length of the CDR3 is 15 residues. The DNA for the CDR3 is TGTGCCAGCAGCTTCGGGGGTTTGAAGGACACTGAAGCTTTCTTT. Translation gives CASSFGGLKDTEAFF.

In this sample, this clone turned up a few times. J is TRBJ2-2 and V is TRBV7-2; the match to TRBD2 covers 11 bases. The length of the CDR3 is 15 residues. Germline V gene data show CDR1 as SGHTA and CDR2 as FQGNSA. V shed 1 base and J 7 bases; nucleotides not matched to a gene: 2. CDR3 in DNA: TGTGCCAGCAGCTTAGGACTAGCGGGGAACGGGGAGCTGTTTTTT. Translating gives CASSLGLAGNGELFF.

This chain joins TRBV28 and TRBJ2-5; 13 bases are shared with TRBD2. Germline values: CDR1 MDHEN, CDR2 SYDVKM. Losses at the gene ends were 5 bases for V and 5 bases for J; bases not matched to a gene: 8. CDR3 length: 16 residues. This CDR3 is CASSRTSGRLAETQYF. CDR3 DNA sequence: TGTGCCAGCAGTAGGACTAGCGGGAGATTAGCTGAGACCCAGTACTTC.